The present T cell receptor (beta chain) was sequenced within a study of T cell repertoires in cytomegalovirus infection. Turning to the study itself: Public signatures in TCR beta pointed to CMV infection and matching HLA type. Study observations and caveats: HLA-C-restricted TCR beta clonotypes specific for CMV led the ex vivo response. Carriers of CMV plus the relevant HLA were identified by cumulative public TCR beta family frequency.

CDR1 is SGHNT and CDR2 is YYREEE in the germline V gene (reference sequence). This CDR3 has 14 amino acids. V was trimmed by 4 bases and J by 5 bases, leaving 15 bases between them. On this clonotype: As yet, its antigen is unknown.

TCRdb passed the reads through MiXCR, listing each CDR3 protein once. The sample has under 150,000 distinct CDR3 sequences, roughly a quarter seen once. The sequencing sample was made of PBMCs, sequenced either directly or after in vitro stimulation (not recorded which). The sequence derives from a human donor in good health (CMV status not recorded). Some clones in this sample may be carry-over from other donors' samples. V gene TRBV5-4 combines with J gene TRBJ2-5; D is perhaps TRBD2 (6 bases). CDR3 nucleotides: TGTGCCAGCAGCCCTACGGGAGTCGGGGAGACCCAGTACTTC. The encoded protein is CASSPTGVGETQYF.